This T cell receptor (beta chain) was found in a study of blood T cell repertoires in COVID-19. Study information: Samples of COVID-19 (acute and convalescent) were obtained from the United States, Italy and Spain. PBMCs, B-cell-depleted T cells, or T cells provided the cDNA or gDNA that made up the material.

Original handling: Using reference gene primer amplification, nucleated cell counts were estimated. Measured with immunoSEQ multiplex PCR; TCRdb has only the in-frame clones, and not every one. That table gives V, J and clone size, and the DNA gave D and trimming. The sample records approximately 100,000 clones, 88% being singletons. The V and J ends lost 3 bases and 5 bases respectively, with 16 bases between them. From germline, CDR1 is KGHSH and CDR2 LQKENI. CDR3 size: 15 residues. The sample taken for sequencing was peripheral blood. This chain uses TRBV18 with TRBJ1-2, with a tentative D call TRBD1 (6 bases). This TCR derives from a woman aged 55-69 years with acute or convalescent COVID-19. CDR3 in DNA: TGTGCCAGCTCACCTCGCCAGGGGCCCCAATATGGCTACACCTTC. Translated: CASSPRQGPQYGYTF.